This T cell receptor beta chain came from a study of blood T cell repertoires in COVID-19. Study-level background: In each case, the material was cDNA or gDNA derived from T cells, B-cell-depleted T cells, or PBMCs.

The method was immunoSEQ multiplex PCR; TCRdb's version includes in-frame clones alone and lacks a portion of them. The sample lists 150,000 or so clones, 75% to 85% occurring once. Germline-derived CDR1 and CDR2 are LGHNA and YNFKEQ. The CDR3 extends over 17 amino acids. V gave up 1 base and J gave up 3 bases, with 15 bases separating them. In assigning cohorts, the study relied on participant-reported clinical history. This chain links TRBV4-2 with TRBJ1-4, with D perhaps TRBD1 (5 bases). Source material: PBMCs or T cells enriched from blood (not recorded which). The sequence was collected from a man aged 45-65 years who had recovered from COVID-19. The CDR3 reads CASSQGTILGSNEKLFF. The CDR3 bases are TGTGCCAGCAGCCAAGGGACAATACTGGGCTCTAATGAAAAACTGTTTTTT.